This T cell receptor beta chain is drawn from a study of blood T cells in healthy people across ages (dated by TCRdb to about 2015). A note on the overall study: In model experiments, roughly one uniquely barcoded TCR beta cDNA molecule per two T cells was captured by template switching. For two donors (one aged 18 to 29 and one aged 80 or older), the study analyzed two additional independent replicas of 1 million unique cDNA reads from the same blood draw. The donors were split into four age groups: young (average about 15 years), middle-aged (over 35), aged (roughly 60) and long-lived (under 85). To avoid experimental bias, donors of different ages were randomly spread across the sequencing lanes. Using deep sequencing normalized with unique cDNA molecular identifiers, the study measured how TCR beta repertoire diversity changes with age.

Libraries came from 5' RACE. Sequencing used an Illumina HiSeq 2500. The second PCR ran for about 7 to 11 cycles and used a J-beta primer mix along with a sample-barcoded 5' primer. A unique molecular identifier was introduced onto each TCR beta cDNA molecule by a template-switch 5' adaptor carrying 12 random nucleotides. At least 2.5 million CDR3-containing paired-end reads were obtained from each sample. First-strand cDNA was synthesized from all RNA with the Mint cDNA synthesis kit, primed by a TRBC-specific oligonucleotide. All cDNA was treated with uracil-DNA glycosylase and then went through a first 18-cycle PCR with the universal primers M1SS and BC2_uni_R. In the source study's methods: For normalization, 1 million high-quality reads were randomly selected from each sample, with every read carrying a distinct molecular identifier. Instead of being binned into consensus sequences, reads with shared molecular identifiers were discarded. MiTCR, run with a Q25 quality threshold and the strictest error-elimination algorithm, handled CDR3 identification, clonotype clustering and error correction. A nonparametric unseen species model with Euler transformation was used to estimate a lower bound on total TCR beta diversity. TCRdb reworked the public reads: Q25 trimming with fastp, MiXCR clone assembly, productive beta chains retained. Entries that share a CDR3 protein sequence are merged under the most common genes and DNA. The V and J calls follow TCRdb's processing rather than the paper's. The sample data list fewer than 800,000 distinct CDR3 sequences, and 32% of these were observed just once. The ten largest account for 15% of the sample.

Trimming takes 0 bases from V and 4 bases from J, and the germline ends sit 18 bases apart. The CDR3 covers 17 residues, taking in both the cysteine and the phenylalanine. Only the CDR3 DNA stays, 51 bases, in frame from base 1. Taken from the germline V gene, the CDR1 and CDR2 loops are MNHEY and SVGAGI. The 40 or so donors, aged about 6 to 95 years, were systemically healthy Caucasian individuals from Russia. About 9.8 milliliters of peripheral blood were drawn from each donor into EDTA-treated Vacutainer tubes. Ficoll-Paque density-gradient centrifugation was used to isolate PBMCs, with at least 6 million per sample. Trizol reagent was used to extract total RNA from the PBMCs, yielding at least 6 micrograms per sample. For every donor, an aliquot of PBMCs went through flow cytometry to measure the percentages of naive CD45RAhigh/CD27high T cells. On this clonotype: The antigen this receptor binds is unknown. One base away there is no much larger clone; base qualities are not given.

Points the paper makes about the study in general: Donor CMV infection status was unknown, potentially confounding age-related changes in expanded clonotypes. Total diversity estimates from one million sequenced T cells were considered lower bounds and underestimates. Bulk unsorted PBMC profiling prevented conclusive comparison of naive and antigen-experienced compartments. The percentage of naive T cells measured by flow cytometry correlated strongly with observed TCR beta diversity. Observed TCR beta diversity per million T cells fell roughly linearly with age, and a significant reduction was already apparent by age around 40. The long-lived group showed more naive CD4+ T cells, fewer expanded clones and increased TCR diversity than the aged group, suggesting age selection.

This sequence originates from a woman of 80 years or more in good health. Donor details come from another sample of the same person, matched by shared clones. The receptor chain draws on TRBV6-5 and TRBJ1-2; D gene: possibly TRBD1, on 6 matching bases. Sequenced: blood. This receptor has the CDR3 CASSYSNSKGVGYGYTF. The nucleotides are TGTGCCAGCAGTTACTCGAATTCGAAGGGGGTCGGCTATGGCTACACCTTC.